This T cell receptor (beta chain) was recovered during a study of control samples from healthy donors and cancer patients. The table came from immunoSEQ multiplex PCR; TCRdb's copy has only in-frame clones and leaves some out. The sample has 350,000 to 450,000 clones, around 90% seen once. Germline lookup yields CDR1 MNHNY and CDR2 SVGAGI (reference sequence). This CDR3 is 13 amino acids long. The V end lost 6 bases, the J end lost 1 base, and 9 bases lay between the germline ends. This TCR was recovered from a man aged 35 to 55 with head and neck cancer. The J gene is TRBJ1-1, the V gene TRBV6-6, with D possibly matching TRBD1 (6 bases). What was sequenced was PBMCs. CDR3 region: CASSWTENTEAFF. The CDR3 region has the DNA TGTGCCAGCAGCTGGACAGAGAACACTGAAGCTTTCTTT.